Listed here are 24 T cell receptor beta chains from one sample, sequenced in a study of graft-versus-host responses after intestinal transplantation. Sequencing was performed with immunoSEQ multiplex PCR; in TCRdb, only in-frame clones are kept and a portion is missing. The sample shows roughly 28,000 clones, 93% of them seen only once. This material consisted of PBMCs, taken approximately 66 days after intestinal transplant. Source of these receptors: a human patient who received an intestinal transplant, so some T cells may come from the graft donor.

This chain uses TRBV2 with TRBJ2-1; the match to TRBD2 covers 7 bases. The V segment lost 6 bases and the J segment 0 bases; nucleotides outside the gene matches: 8. The CDR3 extends over 16 amino acids. Germline assignment: CDR1 SNHLY and CDR2 FYNNEI. Here the CDR3 DNA reads TGTGCCAGCAGCGATATGGGAGGGGTCTCCTACAATGAGCAGTTCTTC. It translates to CASSDMGGVSYNEQFF.

The rearrangement uses TRBV7-8 and TRBJ2-7; the D is unclear. The CDR3 sequence is 12 residues long. The germline gives CDR1 SGHVS, CDR2 FQNEAQ. Between the trimmed V and J ends, which lost 1 base and 5 bases, there was a span of 6 bases. The CDR3 is CASSLGVHEQYF. For the CDR3, the DNA is TGTGCCAGCAGCTTAGGGGTACACGAGCAGTACTTC.

There are a few counts of this clone. This sequence joins TRBV5-6 and TRBJ1-2; D not resolved. Germline CDR1 SGHDT, CDR2 YYEEEE. The V gene lost 0 bases and the J gene lost 7 bases, with 10 bases spanning the gap. This CDR3 is built from 13 residues. CDR3: CASSLEGYGGYTF. The DNA for the CDR3 is TGTGCCAGCAGCTTGGAAGGGTATGGTGGCTACACCTTC.

V gene TRBV4-1 combines with J gene TRBJ1-3; maybe TRBD1 (5 bases). The CDR3 runs to 16 residues. The V end lost 1 base, the J end lost 5 bases, and 15 bases lay between the germline ends. The V gene's germline CDR1 is MGHRA and CDR2 YSYEKL. As DNA, the CDR3 is TGCGCCAGCAGCCAAGGACGGCAGGGAGGGAGAAACACCATATATTTT. Translated: CASSQGRQGGRNTIYF.

The genes are TRBV18 and TRBJ1-6; D unresolved. CDR3 length equals 13 residues. V lost 8 bases, J lost 7 bases, and 12 bases lay in between. Germline CDR1 and CDR2: KGHSH and LQKENI. Here the CDR3 reads CASAPGPNSPLHF. The CDR3 DNA reads as TGTGCCAGCGCCCCGGGTCCAAATTCACCCCTCCACTTT.

This clone was seen a single time. This chain links TRBV28 with TRBJ2-5; 12 positions match TRBD2. Unmatched junction bases numbered 9, after V lost 5 bases and J lost 5 bases. The V gene's germline CDR1 is MDHEN and CDR2 SYDVKM. This CDR3 contains 16 residues. In DNA, the CDR3 is TGTGCCAGCAGTCCCCTGCTAGCGGGAGGGAGGGAGACCCAGTACTTC. Its translation: CASSPLLAGGRETQYF.

This clone was found once. The chain couples TRBV9 to TRBJ2-7; a possible D gene is TRBD2 (6 bases). Trimming cost V 2 bases and J 0 bases, with 9 bases left between them. The CDR3 is 14 residues long. Germline V lookup: CDR1 SGDLS, CDR2 YYNGEE. The CDR3 region is CASSVSGASYEQYF. The DNA of the CDR3 is TGTGCCAGCAGCGTTTCGGGAGCCTCCTACGAGCAGTACTTC.

The chain carries TRBV13 and TRBJ2-7; TRBD1 matches at 7 bases. J was trimmed by 4 bases and V by 5 bases; bases with no gene match: 8. The germline V gene has CDR1 PRHDT and CDR2 FYEKMQ (reference sequence). The CDR3 totals 14 residues. The chain's CDR3 is CASSTQPDRYEQYF. The CDR3 nucleotides read TGTGCCAGCAGCACTCAACCGGACAGGTACGAGCAGTACTTC.

The V call is TRBV10-1, the J call TRBJ2-2, with D perhaps matching TRBD2 (6 bases). Trimming stripped 3 bases from V and 7 bases from J, with 12 bases between. The length of the CDR3 is 14 residues. The germline CDR1 and CDR2 sequences are WNHNN and SYGVQD (reference sequence). The CDR3 protein is CASSDRGIGGELFF. The DNA for the CDR3 is TGCGCCAGCAGTGACCGGGGGATAGGCGGGGAGCTGTTTTTT.

The chain carries TRBV5-1 and TRBJ2-5; 7 bases fit TRBD1. The DNA end is more similar to TRBJ2-7, so the J call may be wrong. This CDR3 comprises 13 residues. Germline CDR1 is SGHRS and CDR2 is YFSETQ. The CDR3 reads CASSPGTVDEQYF. For the CDR3, the DNA is TGCGCCAGCAGCCCTGGGACAGTCGACGAGCAGTACTTC.

This rearrangement joins TRBV25-1 to TRBJ1-2; D gene ambiguous. This CDR3 comprises 14 residues. The germline CDR1 and CDR2 sequences are MGHDK and SYGVNS. Trimming removed 3 bases at V and 8 bases at J, with 16 bases between. CDR3 residues: CASSDLPVVRGYTF. CDR3 in DNA: TGTGCCAGCAGTGACCTTCCCGTCGTGCGGGGCTACACCTTC.

The J gene is TRBJ2-5, the V gene TRBV28; 8 nucleotides match TRBD2. CDR1 is MDHEN and CDR2 is SYDVKM in the germline V gene. With 2 bases clipped from V and 7 bases from J, the junction kept 3 bases outside the gene matches. This CDR3 has 13 residues. The DNA of the CDR3 is TGTGCCAGCAGTTTAACGGCGGGGGGGACCCAGTACTTC. Translated: CASSLTAGGTQYF.

The CDR3, as DNA: TGTGCCAGCAGCCCTAGCGGGGGGGCCAATGAGCAGTTCTTC. It translates to CASSPSGGANEQFF. The chain employs TRBV4-2 and TRBJ2-1; 12 nucleotides agree with TRBD2. Trimming removed 4 bases from V and 6 bases from J; junction bases left unmatched: 1. The CDR3 covers 14 residues. The germline gives CDR1 LGHNA, CDR2 YNFKEQ.

This clone was seen just once. The chain links TRBV14 to TRBJ1-2; 7 bases match TRBD1. V dropped 4 bases and J dropped 2; count of bases not matched to a gene: 7. The CDR3 is made up of 15 amino acids. Per the germline V gene, CDR1 is SGHDN and CDR2 is FVKESK. Here the CDR3 reads CASSLPGTENYGYTF. The CDR3 DNA reads TGTGCCAGCAGCCTACCAGGGACAGAGAACTATGGCTACACCTTC.

This clone was counted a single time. This sequence joins TRBV19 and TRBJ1-2, with D maybe TRBD1 (5 bases). In germline, CDR1 is LNHDA, CDR2 SQIVND (reference sequence). With 10 bases removed from V and 2 bases from J, the gap between germline ends came to 8 bases. CDR3 length: 11 amino acids. CDR3 amino acids: CATRQNYGYTF. CDR3 DNA: TGTGCCACGAGACAGAACTATGGCTACACCTTC.

Of note for this clone: Its ends do not fully match the called genes, so a read error is possible. The V call is TRBV6-1, the J call TRBJ2-5; TRBD1 is a possible D gene (6 bases). The J call could be wrong; TRBJ2-7 is a better fit for the DNA end. The CDR3 is 15 amino acids. Looked up from germline, CDR1 is MNHNS and CDR2 is SASEGT. Here the CDR3 DNA reads TGTGCCAGCAGAGAAGATCAGGGGAACTCCTACGAGCAGTACTTC. It encodes CASREDQGNSYEQYF.

The genes are TRBV4-2 and TRBJ2-7; 8 bases match TRBD1. Germline CDR1 and CDR2: LGHNA and YNFKEQ. Trimming removed 4 bases from V and 5 bases from J; junction bases left unmatched: 4. This CDR3 region has 13 residues. The CDR3 DNA reads TGTGCCAGCAGCCTGACAGGGGTCCACGAGCAGTACTTC. As protein: CASSLTGVHEQYF.

There are a few counts of this clone. The gene calls are TRBV5-4 and TRBJ1-4, with 7 nucleotides matching TRBD1. The CDR3 length is 14 residues. Germline CDR1 and CDR2: SGHNT and YYREEE (reference sequence). Losses at the gene ends were 1 base for V and 3 bases for J; bases not matched to a gene: 0. The CDR3 loop reads CASSLTGANEKLFF. The CDR3 nucleotides read TGTGCCAGCAGCTTGACAGGGGCTAATGAAAAACTGTTTTTT.

This chain joins TRBV6-5 and TRBJ2-7, with D tentatively TRBD1 or TRBD2 (5 bases each). V was clipped by 2 bases and J by 3 bases, with 14 bases between them. This CDR3 comprises 15 residues. The germline gives CDR1 MNHEY, CDR2 SVGAGI. CDR3 DNA: TGTGCCAGCAGTTACAAGCCAGGGACGAACTACGAGCAGTACTTC. Amino acid sequence: CASSYKPGTNYEQYF.

The table lists this clone with a count of one. The chain carries TRBV7-8 and TRBJ2-5; 9 bases map to TRBD1. The CDR3 sequence is 15 residues long. Germline-derived CDR1 and CDR2 are SGHVS and FQNEAQ. V lost 1 base, J lost 4 bases, and 4 bases stayed unmatched. The CDR3 region has the DNA TGTGCCAGCAGCTTAGGGACAGGGGTGGCAGAGACCCAGTACTTC. Protein sequence: CASSLGTGVAETQYF.

The chain couples TRBV6-5 to TRBJ1-1; 8 bases match TRBD1. The V gene's germline CDR1 is MNHEY and CDR2 SVGAGI. Losses at the gene ends were 8 bases for V and 6 bases for J; bases not matched to a gene: 8. There are 13 residues in the CDR3. The CDR3 loop reads CASFSDRVPEAFF. In DNA form, the CDR3 reads TGTGCCAGCTTTTCGGACAGGGTCCCTGAAGCTTTCTTT.

The rearrangement links TRBV19 to TRBJ1-1; D not certain. Germline CDR1 reads LNHDA; CDR2 reads SQIVND (reference sequence). Deletions cut 3 bases from V and 4 bases from J, with 9 bases between. The CDR3 sequence is 13 residues long. The CDR3 DNA reads TGTGCCAGTAGTATTATGGGAGGCACTGAAGCTTTCTTT. Translating gives CASSIMGGTEAFF. Complete variable domain (other parts from reference TRBV19 and TRBJ1-1): DGGITQSPKYLFRKEGQNVTLSCEQNLNHDAMYWYRQDPGQGLRLIYYSQIVNDFQKGDIAEGYSVSREKKESFPLTVTSAQKNPTAFYLCASSIMGGTEAFFGQGTRLTVV.

The rearrangement uses TRBV5-5 and TRBJ1-2; 9 bases line up with TRBD1. After removal of 4 bases from V and 2 bases from J, the junction contained 3 bases not matched to a gene. Germline CDR1 reads SGHKS; CDR2 reads YYEKEE (reference sequence). CDR3 size: 14 residues. CDR3 region: CASSRDRANYGYTF. Written as DNA, the CDR3 is TGTGCCAGCAGCCGGGACAGGGCCAACTATGGCTACACCTTC.

The chain links TRBV10-2 to TRBJ2-1; 11 bases align to TRBD2. J gave up 4 bases and V 3 bases, and 2 bases lay outside the gene matches. Per germline, CDR1 WSHSY and CDR2 SAAADI. This CDR3 has 15 residues. The CDR3 bases are TGCGCCAGCAGTGACCTAGCGGGGGGTTACAATGAGCAGTTCTTC. Translating it yields CASSDLAGGYNEQFF.